One sample yielded the 10 T cell receptor beta chains listed below, sequenced in a study of a mutant IDH1 vaccine in newly diagnosed glioma. Indicated time point: week 35, safety follow-up. The vaccine gave 300 ug of a 20-mer mutant IDH1 peptide subcutaneously per dose. Profiled with immunoSEQ multiplex PCR; TCRdb holds only in-frame clones, not every one. Among about 26,000 clones listed, less than 90% were seen once. No antigen has been identified for these receptors. The starting material was PBMCs, obtained from a glioma patient whose treatment included an IDH1 peptide vaccine. These receptors all come from a man aged 25 to 40 with glioma.

V usage is TRBV30 and J usage is TRBJ2-1; D not certain. There are 14 residues in the CDR3. With 0 bases removed from V and 4 bases from J, the gap between germline ends came to 10 bases. Germline V lookup: CDR1 GTSNPN, CDR2 SVGIG (reference sequence). CDR3 residues: CAWSVGEGYNEQFF. The CDR3 coding sequence is TGTGCCTGGAGTGTAGGAGAAGGGTACAATGAGCAGTTCTTC.

V is TRBV30 and J is TRBJ2-7, with D tentatively TRBD1 (6 bases). V was clipped by 5 bases and J by 5 bases, with 22 bases between them. Per germline, CDR1 GTSNPN and CDR2 SVGIG (reference sequence). CDR3 length: 15 residues. The CDR3 bases are TGTGCCTGGGGTCCGAACCGGGACACGGTCGACGAGCAGTACTTC. This translates into CAWGPNRDTVDEQYF.

This chain uses TRBV2 with TRBJ2-3, with TRBD2 identical over 14 bases. Per the germline V gene, CDR1 is SNHLY and CDR2 is FYNNEI. V trimming: 5 bases; J trimming: 6 bases; junction bases outside the gene matches: 4. This CDR3 is built from 15 residues. The CDR3 is CASSLTSGRADTQYF. The CDR3, as DNA: TGTGCCAGCAGTTTGACTAGCGGGAGGGCCGATACGCAGTATTTT.

This rearrangement joins TRBV9 to TRBJ2-3; tentatively, D is TRBD2 (5 bases). V was clipped by 0 bases and J by 0 bases, with 14 bases between them. The CDR3 has 17 residues. The V gene's germline CDR1 is SGDLS and CDR2 YYNGEE. As DNA, the CDR3 is TGTGCCAGCAGCGTAGCTCCCCTAGCCCCTAGCACAGATACGCAGTATTTT. The encoded protein is CASSVAPLAPSTDTQYF.

The chain joins TRBV5-1 to TRBJ1-4, with D possibly being TRBD1 (5 bases). V lost 1 base and J lost 11, with 15 bases in between. The CDR3 is 14 amino acids. Germline loops: CDR1 SGHRS, CDR2 YFSETQ. CDR3 nucleotides: TGCGCCAGCAGCTTGACAGTCCTGGAGGGGAAACTGTTTTTT. The encoded protein is CASSLTVLEGKLFF. The complete variable domain, with remaining parts taken from reference TRBV5-1 and TRBJ1-4, reads KAGVTQTPRYLIKTRGQQVTLSCSPISGHRSVSWYQQTPGQGLQFLFEYFSETQRNKGNFPGRFSGRQFSNSRSEMNVSTLELGDSALYLCASSLTVLEGKLFFGSGTQLSVL.

This clone was observed once. This rearrangement joins TRBV5-1 to TRBJ2-7; 8 nucleotides match TRBD2. Trimming removed 4 bases from V and 5 bases from J; junction bases left unmatched: 20. Germline values: CDR1 SGHRS, CDR2 YFSETQ. The CDR3 is 18 amino acids. In nucleotides, the CDR3 is TGCGCCAGCAGCACCTATCGGCGGCGGGAGGCCCATGAAAACGAGCAGTACTTC. It translates to CASSTYRRREAHENEQYF.

The chain employs TRBV6-1 and TRBJ2-3; D call uncertain. The CDR3 has 13 residues. Trimming cost V 6 bases and J 2 bases, with 9 bases left between them. The germline gives CDR1 MNHNS, CDR2 SASEGT. CDR3 protein: CASSDKYTDTQYF. CDR3 sequence (DNA): TGTGCCAGCAGCGACAAATACACAGATACGCAGTATTTT.

V is TRBV11-2 and J is TRBJ1-4; D is perhaps TRBD1 (6 bases). V dropped 6 bases and J dropped 0 bases, with 14 bases sitting between them. The germline V gene has CDR1 SGHAT and CDR2 FQNNGV. The CDR3 contains 16 residues. The CDR3 region has the DNA TGTGCCAGCAGTCTCGGGACACTTGCAACTAATGAAAAACTGTTTTTT. Residues: CASSLGTLATNEKLFF.

The V gene is TRBV6-6, the J gene TRBJ2-7, with TRBD1 matching over 7 bases. This CDR3 is built from 14 residues. The trim removed 6 bases at V and 4 bases at J, leaving 9 bases unmatched. In germline, CDR1 is MNHNY, CDR2 SVGAGI (reference sequence). Here the CDR3 DNA reads TGTGCCAGCAGGGGTGGGACAGTAAAATACGAGCAGTACTTC. Translation gives CASRGGTVKYEQYF.

The sample holds a few counts of this clone. The chain recombines TRBV7-9 with TRBJ1-1, with a weak D call TRBD1 (6 bases). The germline V gene has CDR1 SEHNR and CDR2 FQNEAQ (reference sequence). The CDR3 sequence is 15 residues long. V shed 0 bases and J shed 2 bases, with 10 bases lying between them. The CDR3 region has the DNA TGTGCCAGCAGCTTAGCCCCAGGGGTAAACACTGAAGCTTTCTTT. Translation gives CASSLAPGVNTEAFF.